The entry below gives a single T cell receptor (beta chain) sequence along with its context. Its antigen remains undetermined. The sample originates from a study of cytomegalovirus exposure and HLA in healthy donors (dated by TCRdb to 2015 to 2018). Looking at the study overall: An earlier analysis of roughly 570 of the donors reported approximately 260 Gb of sequence data and some 110 million unique TCR beta sequences obtained from around 180 million T cells. Approximately 300 gigabases of sequencing data and 70 million to 100 million unique TCR sequences made up an early release that covered approximately 700 HLA-typed donors. Of the roughly 400 genotyped donors, approximately 80% were placed in the genetic ancestry cluster associated with self-reported Caucasian donors. The study aimed to test whether signatures of past pathogen exposure could be identified by cataloging public T cell receptors. Using immunosequencing, the study profiled T cell repertoires from about 650 subjects and related those repertoires to cytomegalovirus serostatus. A separate validation cohort of 100 to 150 different subjects was used in addition to the roughly 670-subject first cohort. The study combined high-throughput TCR immunosequencing, statistical association of individual TCRs with disease status, and machine learning to predict cytomegalovirus infection status. A later analysis re-examined previously published TCR beta repertoires from just over 650 donors and added high-resolution HLA genotyping to investigate patterns of TCR occurrence. The later analysis used no new phenotypic data to find candidate immune exposures, relying instead on TCR beta sequences and their occurrence across donors. In an earlier analysis of around 540 of the donors, high-throughput TCR beta sequencing was used to judge whether each TCR beta V gene segment behaved as functional or pseudogenic. Donor age, sex, ethnicity and CMV serostatus were collected together with the repertoire data. A later genetic analysis used genome-wide SNP genotypes for about 65% of the roughly 700 donors, treating that subset as a discovery cohort. Every repertoire in the discovery cohort had been generated on one and the same sequencing platform. HLA typing included class I and class II loci at four-digit resolution. Typing coverage varied by locus: roughly 620-640 donors for A, B, C, DRB1 and DQB1; roughly 500 for DQA1; some 610 for DPA1; around 490 for DPB1. Roughly 5 DR-DQ haplotypes were handled as single units for association and clustering because linkage in the cohort was strong. Among some 400 genotyped donors of the cohort, an average of around 240,000 unique TCR beta nucleotide sequences was sequenced per donor, of which 15% to 20% were non-productive.

Libraries were prepared through the immunoSEQ multiplex PCR assay. A mixture of 60 forward primers for TCR Vbeta segments and 13 reverse primers for TCR Jbeta segments was used in the multiplex PCR. A multiplex PCR assay on genomic DNA amplified the CDR3 region of rearranged TCR beta genes. Amplified TCR beta libraries were sequenced as 87-base-pair reads on the Illumina HiSeq System. The authors processed their data as follows. A later analysis tallied around 80 million unique TCR beta chains across the approximately 670 repertoires, and roughly 11 million of those chains were shared by two or more donors. Raw reads were error-corrected and collapsed into unique sequences with a nearest-neighbor algorithm that merged closely related sequences to remove PCR and sequencing errors. To assign V, D and J gene segments, CDR3 sequences were aligned to IMGT reference sequences. For a sequence to be retained, a match of at least six nucleotides was required to both a V gene segment and a J gene segment. Rearrangements were classified as productive when the CDR3 lacked stop codons and remained in frame with V and J, and all other rearrangements were classified as non-productive. CDR3 was defined by IMGT convention, running from the second conserved V-encoded cysteine to the conserved J-encoded phenylalanine. Sequences without an unambiguous match to a single V gene segment were excluded from the earlier analysis of approximately 600 of the donors. In an earlier analysis of 450 to 700 of the donors, V segments were called functional above 56.7% productive rearrangements and were called segregating when the between-donor standard deviation exceeded 5%. A statistical classification framework was developed to diagnose cytomegalovirus status using the catalog of TCR beta chain sequences. V and J gene assignment, in a later analysis, came from comparing TCR nucleotide sequences with IMGT/GENE-DB human TR gene sequences. The TCRdist pipeline was used in a later analysis to assign CDR3 sequences and most-parsimonious VDJ recombination scenarios. In a later analysis, each TCR beta chain was defined by its CDR3 amino acid sequence together with its V-gene family, and reads lacking a unique V-gene family were excluded. A later analysis removed 592 highly shared, low-generation-probability nucleotide sequences to deal with suspected cross-contamination and a sequencing artifact. A later analysis calculated a clonal expansion index for each public chain from normalized within-repertoire ranks of inferred template counts. A later analysis computed generation probabilities with a VDJ recombination model fitted to out-of-frame rearrangements, and checked the results against IGoR. In a later analysis, TCR-TCR, TCR-HLA and TCR-CMV co-occurrence was scored with hypergeometric tests, and a repertoire-size bias correction was applied to TCR pairs. In a later analysis, false discovery rates were estimated by permuting HLA or CMV assignments 20 times. A later analysis grouped co-occurring TCRs with DBSCAN, adding TCRdist sequence similarity when clustering within HLA-allele-positive subsets. Repertoires with fewer than 30,000 or more than 120,000 public chains, plus five repertoires with anomalous nucleotide sharing, were excluded from co-occurrence clustering. The immuneACCESS repertoire file appears here via TCRdb, limited to in-frame rearrangements. These files lack a portion of the clones; in checked studies, under half of the deficit traces to unresolved V genes, and the cause of the others is not known. The V and J calls and clone size were taken over from that table, and D and trimming were inferred from the DNA. The sample table includes around 130,000 clones. 1.5% to 2.5% of the sample belongs to the ten largest clones.

The cohort consisted of some 670 healthy bone marrow donors. Cohort members were all nominally healthy when sampled, although unrecorded immune exposures were likely present. The donor was CMV seronegative and belonged to the group of over 300 seronegative cohort members. A peripheral blood sample was provided by each donor, and peripheral blood mononuclear cells were used for TCR beta sequencing. The Qiagen DNeasy Blood Extraction Kit was used to extract genomic DNA from the blood cell samples. What the authors observed across the whole study: In this cohort, only TCR beta chains were sequenced, and detectable features were limited by the absence of alpha or paired-chain data. The study gave a list of roughly 150 TCR beta chains associated with cytomegalovirus. In a later genetic analysis, fewer N-insertions in productive TCRs were reported among donors in an Asian-associated ancestry cluster than the 666-donor mean. Specific HLA alleles were associated with more than 15,000 TCR beta sequences at a false discovery rate of 0.05 in a later analysis. When HLA alleles, especially DR and DQ, strongly co-occurred, TCR associations were difficult to assign to individual alleles. It was suggested by the authors that the approach could potentially be generalized to other disease states and immunological phenotypes. In a later analysis, HLA-associated TCR beta chains were found to be more clonally expanded and to have lower generation probabilities than equally common non-associated chains. Correlated functional status among segregating V segments might reflect linkage disequilibrium, but an unknown experimental factor could not be ruled out. The classifier was reported to diagnose cytomegalovirus status with high specificity and sensitivity in both the original and validation cohorts. A further reported finding was that TCR beta sequences accurately predicted the HLA-A and HLA-B alleles for most subjects in the first cohort. Sequencing depth was assumed to be roughly uniform across donors in the presence/absence analyses, though that assumption may not hold. In a later genetic analysis, a missense DCLRE1C variant was associated with V-gene and J-gene trimming of TCR beta chains, and the association was replicated in an independent cohort. A later analysis reported that several top co-occurrence clusters appeared linked to parvovirus B19, influenza, CMV and Epstein-Barr virus. Three of the identified cytomegalovirus-associated TCR beta chains were confirmed in vitro to be specific for cytomegalovirus antigens. The sequencing pipeline was judged likely to have produced a cluster of highly shared sequence variants as a technical artifact. A later analysis found that most CMV-associated TCR beta chains appeared HLA-restricted, with HLA associations seemingly driven largely by CMV exposure. The earlier analysis of 587 of the donors excluded approximately 15 rarely observed V segments, including chromosome 9 orphons, because counts were too low. Because HLA typing was unavailable for some donors at each locus, only the typed subset was used in association tests. An earlier analysis of approximately 570 of the donors showed that most TCR beta V segments appeared in productive rearrangements either about 87% or about 30% of the time, which broadly matched IMGT annotations. For the cohort, immune exposure information was limited to CMV serostatus. In a later analysis, the rate of TCR association differed among HLA loci, with DRB1 alleles having the most associated TCRs and HLA-C alleles having the fewest. Most TCR sequences were observed very rarely across donors, whereas some public TCRs were present in many individuals. The 87-base-pair reads could not distinguish some IMGT-functional V segments, including TRBV6-2 and TRBV6-3, so those segments were excluded.

CDR1 and CDR2 (MNHNS, SASEGT) derive from the germline V gene. The CDR3, cysteine through phenylalanine, is 15 amino acids long. This entry keeps only the CDR3 DNA: 45 bases, framed from base 1. V has 0 bases trimmed and J has 3 bases trimmed; junction bases matching no gene number 4. This TCR came from a woman aged 60-75 years in good health and CMV-seronegative. The sequence joins TRBV6-1 to TRBJ1-2; 7 nucleotides in the junction match TRBD1. The sequenced material came from PBMCs. In nucleotides, the sequence is TGTGCCAGCAGTGAAGCAGGGGGCCAGGACTATGGCTACACCTTC. The encoded protein is CASSEAGGQDYGYTF.